Included here is one TCR beta chain sequence, with context. What it recognizes is unknown. The sample is drawn from a study of post-analysis software for immune sequencing data. Unique molecular identifiers were carried by the TCR beta cDNA libraries. Once 1 to 10 million T cells were used, roughly 0.5 million cDNA molecules resulted. One entry per CDR3 protein, called by TCRdb with MiXCR from the PCR reads. The data hold 650,000 to 900,000 distinct CDR3 sequences, with just over 45% observed a single time. Findings of the study overall: Significantly lower normalized Chao1 diversity was seen in multiple sclerosis patients than in controls.

Sequenced material: blood. This clonotype originated in a girl aged 10 to 17 with multiple sclerosis.

CDR3 in DNA: TGCAGCTCCCGGGGTAGCGGGGGGATCAGGGAGCAGTTCTTC. Translated: CSSRGSGGIREQFF. The chain links TRBV29-1 to TRBJ2-1, with TRBD2 identical over 10 bases. The length of the CDR3 is 14 residues. V lost 8 bases, J lost 10 bases, and 14 bases stayed unmatched. Per the germline V gene, CDR1 is SQVTM and CDR2 is ANQGSEA.